This T cell receptor beta chain was observed in a study of shared clonotypes between healthy human individuals. Profiling relied on immunoSEQ multiplex PCR, and the TCRdb table lists in-frame clones only, not all of them. Of roughly 890,000 clones in the sample, around 92% were seen once. Selected positively for CCR7 and CD45RO-negative, naive CD8 cells excluded terminally differentiated effector memory CD45RA+ cells. This CDR3 is built from 14 residues. Germline values: CDR1 MGHRA, CDR2 YSYEKL. V was cut by 0 bases and J by 4 bases, with 10 bases left in between. V usage is TRBV4-1 and J usage is TRBJ2-7; D is unresolved. This receptor was taken from a man younger than 45 in good health. The sample comprised naive CD8+ T cells sorted from blood. In nucleotides, the CDR3 is TGCGCCAGCAGCCAAGACCCGGAGAGTTACGAGCAGTACTTC. It translates to CASSQDPESYEQYF.